The 6 T cell receptor beta chains presented below share a single source sample, sequenced in a study of blood T cell repertoires in COVID-19. Profiling relied on immunoSEQ multiplex PCR, and the TCRdb table lists in-frame clones only, not all of them. The data contain 180,000 or so clones, roughly 85% of them singletons. Sequencing input: peripheral blood. The source is a man aged 55 to 70 with acute or convalescent COVID-19.

The chain's CDR3 is CASSSRISGGSSYEQYF. The CDR3 region has the DNA TGTGCCAGCAGTTCACGCATTAGCGGGGGAAGCTCCTACGAGCAGTACTTC. The genes are TRBV27 and TRBJ2-7; TRBD2 matches at 9 bases. V shed 4 bases and J 0 bases; nucleotides not matched to a gene: 10. The CDR3 totals 17 residues. The germline V gene has CDR1 MNHEY and CDR2 SMNVEV (reference sequence).

The CDR3 nucleotides are TGTGCCAGCAGTTTTTCTTCAGGGGGCATGGGCTACACCTTC. Its protein product is CASSFSSGGMGYTF. This rearrangement joins TRBV28 to TRBJ1-2; 8 bases fit TRBD1. The V gene's germline CDR1 is MDHEN and CDR2 SYDVKM. Trimming at V came to 3 bases and at J to 8 bases, leaving 8 bases not matched to a gene. The CDR3 consists of 14 residues.

The chain joins TRBV15 to TRBJ2-3, with 7 bases identical to TRBD1. This CDR3 comprises 20 residues. The germline V gene encodes CDR1 LNHNV and CDR2 YYDKDF (reference sequence). The V segment lost 0 bases and the J segment 0 bases; nucleotides outside the gene matches: 15. The CDR3 loop is CATSRDPPRQGLASTDTQYF. CDR3 nucleotides: TGTGCCACCAGCAGAGACCCCCCTAGACAGGGATTAGCTAGCACAGATACGCAGTATTTT.

The chain uses TRBV7-8 and TRBJ2-7, with D tentatively TRBD2 (6 bases). V was clipped by 1 base and J by 9 bases, with 16 bases between them. The CDR3 is made up of 14 amino acids. CDR1 SGHVS and CDR2 FQNEAQ come from the germline V gene. DNA of the CDR3: TGTGCCAGCAGCTTAGGTGGGACGGGAGTGGGGCAGTACTTC. Amino acid sequence: CASSLGGTGVGQYF.

The chain carries TRBV28 and TRBJ2-4, with TRBD2 identical over 8 bases. V lost 6 bases to trimming and J lost 0 bases; unmatched junction nucleotides: 16. This CDR3 contains 19 residues. Germline values: CDR1 MDHEN, CDR2 SYDVKM. CDR3 DNA sequence: TGTGCCAGCAGCTCCGACTGGTTAGCGGGGAATCTAGCCAAAAACATTCAGTACTTC. Protein sequence: CASSSDWLAGNLAKNIQYF.

Comment on this clone: Other DNA sequences in this sample translate to the same CDR3. V usage is TRBV25-1 and J usage is TRBJ1-2, with D tentatively TRBD1 (6 bases). V shed 3 bases and J shed 8 bases, with 13 bases lying between them. The CDR3 is made up of 13 amino acids. Germline assignment: CDR1 MGHDK and CDR2 SYGVNS. The CDR3 bases are TGTGCCAGCAGTGAGAGGACAGCGCGCGGCTACACCTTC. Translation gives CASSERTARGYTF.